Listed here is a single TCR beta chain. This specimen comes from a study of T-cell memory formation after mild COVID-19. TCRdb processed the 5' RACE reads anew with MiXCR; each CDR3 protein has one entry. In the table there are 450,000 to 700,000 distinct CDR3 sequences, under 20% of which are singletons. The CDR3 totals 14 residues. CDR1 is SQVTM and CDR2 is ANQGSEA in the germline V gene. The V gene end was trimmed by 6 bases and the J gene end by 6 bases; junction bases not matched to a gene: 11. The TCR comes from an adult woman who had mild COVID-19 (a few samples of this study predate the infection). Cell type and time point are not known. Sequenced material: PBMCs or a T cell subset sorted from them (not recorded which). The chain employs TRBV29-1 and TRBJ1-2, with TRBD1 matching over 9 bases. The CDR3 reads CSVKGTGQGHGYTF. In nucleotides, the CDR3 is TGCAGCGTAAAGGGGACGGGACAGGGCCATGGCTACACCTTC.